A single sample is the source of the 24 T cell receptor beta chains below, sequenced in a study of blood T cell repertoires in COVID-19. Data came from immunoSEQ multiplex PCR; TCRdb stores just in-frame clones and leaves some out. The table lists some 250,000 clones, approximately 86% of them singletons, with 3% in the top ten. Material: peripheral blood. These receptors originate from a young woman who had recovered from COVID-19.

The gene calls are TRBV11-2 and TRBJ2-5; perhaps TRBD2 as D (6 bases). The germline V gene encodes CDR1 SGHAT and CDR2 FQNNGV. Trimming took off 2 bases at V and 8 bases at J, with 15 bases between the two ends. This CDR3 contains 14 residues. The CDR3 DNA is TGTGCCAGCAGCTTAAAGGAGGGGTGGGGAACCCAGTACTTC. This codes for CASSLKEGWGTQYF.

The chain couples TRBV5-6 to TRBJ1-1, with 7 bases lining up with TRBD1. The CDR3 runs 17 residues. V was clipped by 2 bases and J by 0 bases; unmatched bases: 10. Germline V gene sequence: CDR1 SGHDT, CDR2 YYEEEE. This CDR3 reads CASSFERGPEMNTEAFF. CDR3 coding DNA: TGTGCCAGCAGCTTTGAGAGGGGGCCCGAAATGAACACTGAAGCTTTCTTT.

The chain couples TRBV6-2 or TRBV6-3 to TRBJ2-2; perhaps TRBD1 as D (6 bases). CDR1 and CDR2 (germline): MNHEY, SVGEGT. Trimming took 1 base from V and 2 from J, leaving 11 bases between them. CDR3 length equals 16 residues. CDR3 bases: TGTGCCAGCAGTTACTTCAGGGGCGGTAACACCGGGGAGCTGTTTTTT. Translation: CASSYFRGGNTGELFF.

The chain is built from TRBV7-8 and TRBJ2-3, with 13 nucleotides matching TRBD2. Germline CDR1 is SGHVS and CDR2 is FQNEAQ. The CDR3 runs 16 residues. V trimming: 5 bases; J trimming: 5 bases; junction bases outside the gene matches: 7. The CDR3 spells CASSTTSGGVVDTQYF. The CDR3 coding sequence is TGTGCCAGCAGCACCACTAGCGGGGGGGTGGTAGATACGCAGTATTTT.

The rearrangement links TRBV5-5 to TRBJ2-5; no reliable D call. V was trimmed by 0 bases and J by 4 bases, leaving 13 bases between them. Germline V CDR1 and CDR2: SGHKS, YYEKEE (reference sequence). CDR3 size: 15 residues. The CDR3 coding sequence is TGTGCCAGCAGCTTGGATGGTTCCCCGGGAGAGACCCAGTACTTC. This translates into CASSLDGSPGETQYF.

CDR3 in amino acids: CASSPKTSGGPFSYEQYF. The DNA of the CDR3 is TGTGCCAGCTCACCGAAGACTAGCGGGGGCCCTTTCTCCTACGAGCAGTACTTC. V and J are TRBV18 and TRBJ2-7, with 12 positions matching TRBD2. This CDR3 has 18 amino acids. Germline V gives CDR1 KGHSH, CDR2 LQKENI. The V and J ends lost 3 bases and 0 bases, in that order; junction bases with no gene match: 9.

This clone turned up a few times. The chain has TRBV7-3 and TRBJ2-3; 14 bases line up with TRBD2. CDR1 is SGHTA, CDR2 FQGTGA, per germline. Trimming cost V 5 bases and J 3 bases; bases outside gene matches: 4. The CDR3 totals 16 residues. The CDR3 bases are TGTGCCAGCAGCGCCAGACTAGCGGGGGGGACAGATACGCAGTATTTT. Translated: CASSARLAGGTDTQYF.

This clone was seen once. The DNA of the CDR3 is TGCGCCAGCAGCGATACCTCAAGGGGCCTCTATGGCTACACCTTC. Translated: CASSDTSRGLYGYTF. The gene calls are TRBV5-1 and TRBJ1-2; tentatively, D is TRBD1 (5 bases). This CDR3 has 15 amino acids. Trimming took 4 bases from V and 4 from J, leaving 17 bases between them. The germline CDR1 and CDR2 sequences are SGHRS and YFSETQ.

This clone turned up a few times. The chain uses TRBV4-3 and TRBJ2-7; the D is unclear. This CDR3 comprises 14 residues. Trimming cost V 0 bases and J 7 bases, with 13 bases left between them. Looked up from germline, CDR1 is LGHNA and CDR2 is YSLEER. The CDR3 DNA sequence: TGCGCCAGCAGCCAAGATAGTGCAGTCGGGGAGCAGTACTTC. Protein product: CASSQDSAVGEQYF.

This sequence joins TRBV7-2 and TRBJ2-7; possibly TRBD2 for D (5 bases). The ends were cut back, 0 bases at V and 5 bases at J, with 5 bases in the middle. Germline CDR1 reads SGHTA; CDR2 reads FQGNSA. The CDR3 spans 12 residues. The CDR3 nucleotides read TGTGCCAGCAGCTTAGCGCGGGACGAGCAGTACTTC. Its translation is CASSLARDEQYF.

The V and J genes are TRBV5-4 and TRBJ2-3, with D possibly being TRBD2 (7 bases). The length of the CDR3 is 15 residues. The ends were cut back, 7 bases at V and 4 bases at J, with 19 bases in the middle. Germline assignment: CDR1 SGHNT and CDR2 YYREEE (reference sequence). The DNA of the CDR3 is TGTGCCAGCTCGTCCTCGGGCGGGGGCGCAGATACGCAGTATTTT. Translation: CASSSSGGGADTQYF.

The CDR3 here is CASSSWEERGRHEQYF. In nucleotides, the CDR3 is TGTGCCAGCAGCTCCTGGGAGGAGCGGGGTCGACACGAGCAGTACTTC. V usage is TRBV7-9 and J usage is TRBJ2-7; 7 bases agree with TRBD2. CDR3 length: 16 amino acids. Per germline, CDR1 SEHNR and CDR2 FQNEAQ (reference sequence). V was pared by 4 bases and J by 5 bases, with 14 bases of the junction left unmatched. The variable domain in full, with the rest retrieved from reference TRBV7-9 and TRBJ2-7, is DTGVSQNPRHKITKRGQNVTFRCDPISEHNRLYWYRQTLGQGPEFLTYFQNEAQLEKSRLLSDRFSAERPKGSFSTLEIQRTEQGDSAMYLCASSSWEERGRHEQYFGPGTRLTVT.

The chain carries TRBV7-2 and TRBJ2-1; perhaps TRBD2 as D (7 bases). This CDR3 region has 15 residues. The ends were cut back, 3 bases at V and 2 bases at J, with 11 bases in the middle. CDR1 and CDR2 (germline): SGHTA, FQGNSA. This chain's CDR3 is CASSFYGGPYNEQFF. CDR3 nucleotide sequence: TGTGCCAGCAGCTTCTACGGGGGGCCCTACAATGAGCAGTTCTTC.

V gene TRBV12-3 or TRBV12-4 combines with J gene TRBJ1-2; a weak D match, TRBD1 (5 bases). The germline V and J ends were trimmed by 7 bases and 10 bases, with 19 bases remaining between them. The CDR3 spans 13 residues. In DNA, the CDR3 is TGTGCCAGCACCCCTGACAGAGCGCTTTCCTACACCTTC. Protein sequence: CASTPDRALSYTF.

This chain joins TRBV9 and TRBJ2-3, with 12 bases fitting TRBD2. This CDR3 is 17 amino acids long. Losses at the gene ends were 1 base for V and 1 base for J; bases not matched to a gene: 4. Germline-derived CDR1 and CDR2 are SGDLS and YYNGEE. As DNA, the CDR3 is TGTGCCAGCAGCGTAACTAGCGGGGGGTTGGGCACAGATACGCAGTATTTT. Translated, it gives CASSVTSGGLGTDTQYF.

J is TRBJ2-1 and V is TRBV5-1; 11 bases are shared with TRBD2. Germline V gives CDR1 SGHRS, CDR2 YFSETQ. The CDR3 runs 15 residues. Trimming took 2 bases from V and 8 from J; bases not matched to a gene: 6. The CDR3 sequence: CASSFGLAGGDEQFF. The CDR3 DNA sequence: TGCGCCAGCAGCTTTGGATTAGCGGGAGGGGATGAGCAGTTCTTC.

The rearrangement joins TRBV27 to TRBJ2-2; D is possibly TRBD2 (5 bases). Trimming took 0 bases from V and 7 from J, leaving 24 bases between them. Germline V gene data show CDR1 as MNHEY and CDR2 as SMNVEV (reference sequence). The CDR3 runs 19 residues. CDR3: CASSLSRNGLRVPGGELFF. The CDR3 DNA reads TGTGCCAGCAGTTTATCGAGGAACGGTTTGAGGGTGCCAGGCGGGGAGCTGTTTTTT.

The table lists this clone with a few counts. The rearrangement uses TRBV5-1 and TRBJ2-3; 7 bases agree with TRBD2. J was trimmed by 9 bases and V by 5 bases; bases with no gene match: 9. This CDR3 comprises 13 residues. CDR1 SGHRS and CDR2 YFSETQ come from the germline V gene. This chain's CDR3 is CASSDPGRETQYF. DNA of the CDR3: TGCGCCAGCAGTGACCCGGGGAGGGAAACGCAGTATTTT.

This clone was picked up one time. V and J are TRBV19 and TRBJ2-7, with a weak D call TRBD1 (6 bases). This CDR3 contains 14 residues. Germline V lookup: CDR1 LNHDA, CDR2 SQIVND (reference sequence). V gave up 4 bases and J gave up 5 bases, with 15 bases separating them. The CDR3 region has the DNA TGTGCCAGTAGTACCGCATACAGGGCCCACGAGCAGTACTTC. Encoded protein: CASSTAYRAHEQYF.

CDR3 region: CASSSGQGTKNIQYF. The CDR3 bases are TGTGCCAGCAGCTCCGGACAGGGTACCAAAAACATTCAGTACTTC. The chain joins TRBV7-2 to TRBJ2-4, with TRBD1 identical over 8 bases. J gave up 2 bases and V 4 bases, and 4 bases lay outside the gene matches. The CDR3 length is 15 residues. CDR1 and CDR2 from the germline V gene are SGHTA and FQGNSA.

The J gene is TRBJ1-2, the V gene TRBV5-1, with D possibly being TRBD1 (5 bases). Germline values: CDR1 SGHRS, CDR2 YFSETQ. This CDR3 is built from 16 residues. Trimming cost V 0 bases and J 8 bases, with 20 bases left between them. The CDR3 nucleotides are TGCGCCAGCAGCTTGGAAATCACGGCGGGAAGGGACGGCTACACCTTC. Amino acid sequence: CASSLEITAGRDGYTF.

The chain has TRBV5-1 and TRBJ2-7; possibly TRBD2 for D (5 bases). The CDR3 loop spans 13 amino acids. Trimming left V 4 bases short and J 7 bases short, with 15 bases between. Germline CDR1 SGHRS, CDR2 YFSETQ. The DNA of the CDR3 is TGCGCCAGCAGCGACGGCGAGGGATGGGAGCAGTACTTC. The encoded protein is CASSDGEGWEQYF.

This rearrangement joins TRBV19 to TRBJ1-2, with 8 bases identical to TRBD1. This CDR3 has 20 amino acids. The germline gives CDR1 LNHDA, CDR2 SQIVND (reference sequence). The junction had 20 bases not matched to a gene; V was cut back by 0 bases and J by 5 bases. The CDR3 DNA follows: TGTGCCAGTAGTATAGATACTACCGGGACAGGCCGACCCTCTCCTTATGGCTACACCTTC. Translated: CASSIDTTGTGRPSPYGYTF.

In nucleotides, the CDR3 is TGCGCCAGCAGCCTCGGGACAGAGTACAATGAGCAGTTCTTC. This sequence encodes CASSLGTEYNEQFF. The gene calls are TRBV5-1 and TRBJ2-1, with 7 positions matching TRBD1. Trimming took 4 bases from V and 4 from J; bases not matched to a gene: 5. The CDR3 consists of 14 residues. CDR1 and CDR2 (germline): SGHRS, YFSETQ. The variable domain in full, with the rest retrieved from reference TRBV5-1 and TRBJ2-1, is KAGVTQTPRYLIKTRGQQVTLSCSPISGHRSVSWYQQTPGQGLQFLFEYFSETQRNKGNFPGRFSGRQFSNSRSEMNVSTLELGDSALYLCASSLGTEYNEQFFGPGTRLTVL.